Listed below are T cell receptor beta chains from one sample, sequenced in a study of CD8 T cells in Susac syndrome. TCRdb reanalysed the immunoSEQ multiplex PCR reads using MiXCR and keeps one entry per CDR3 protein. Here the sample spans approximately 160,000 distinct CDR3 sequences, roughly nine tenths being singletons. Material: CD4+ T cells from PBMCs. The source is a human donor in good health. The CDR3 runs from the conserved cysteine through the conserved F or W. A D gene is named only where the DNA matches it firmly. Rows give clone size only sometimes, using once, few, many, or a class for an expanded clone.

V	size	D	J	DNA	CDR3
TRBV7-2	.	.	TRBJ2-6	TGTGCCAGCAGCTTAGTGGGCAGTCCCTTCGCCAACGTCCTGACTTTC	CASSLVGSPFANVLTF
TRBV5-1	.	TRBD1	TRBJ2-3	TGCGCCAGCAGCTTGGGTTCAGGGGGCCTTAAGAGAGATACGCAGTATTTT	CASSLGSGGLKRDTQYF
TRBV2	.	.	TRBJ2-3	TGTGCCAGCAGCCGGACAGCTAGCACAGATACGCAGTATTTT	CASSRTASTDTQYF
TRBV6-2/TRBV6-3	.	.	TRBJ2-7	TGTGCCAGCACGAGATACAGGCTAATGTCCTACGAGCAGTACTTC	CASTRYRLMSYEQYF
TRBV5-6	once	.	TRBJ1-3	TGTGCCAGCAGCTTGGTAGGGACAACTACTGGAAACACCATATATTTT	CASSLVGTTTGNTIYF
TRBV6-2/TRBV6-3	.	TRBD1	TRBJ1-5	TGTGCCAGCATTCCAGGGGGCTGGGGAAGCAATCAGCCCCAGCATTTT	CASIPGGWGSNQPQHF
TRBV15	.	.	TRBJ2-1	TGTGCCACCAGCAACAACCCCAAGGGGGAAGATGAGCAGTTCTTC	CATSNNPKGEDEQFF
TRBV20-1	.	.	TRBJ2-3	TGCAGTGGAGGGGCACCTCAGGGAGATACGCAGTATTTT	CSGGAPQGDTQYF
TRBV6-5	once	.	TRBJ2-7	TGTGCCAGCATTCCAATGAGGGGTGGCTACGAGCAGTACTTC	CASIPMRGGYEQYF
TRBV29-1	.	TRBD2	TRBJ2-7	TGCAGCGCTCAGACTAGCGGGTTCGAGCAGTACTTC	CSAQTSGFEQYF
TRBV20-1	once	TRBD2	TRBJ2-7	TGCAGTGCTAGAGAATTAGCGGGCCAGGCCGCTGGGGAGCAGTACTTC	CSARELAGQAAGEQYF
TRBV4-3	once	TRBD1	TRBJ1-3	TGCGCCAGCAGCCAAGCCTCGGGAACAGGGGTGATCTCTGGAAACACCATATATTTT	CASSQASGTGVISGNTIYF
TRBV12-3/TRBV12-4	few	.	TRBJ2-3	TGTGCCAGCAGTGGGACTCTGAGCACAGATACGCAGTATTTT	CASSGTLSTDTQYF
TRBV6-1	.	.	TRBJ1-2	TGTGCCACGATACCCTCAGGGTTTTATGCAGCAGGCTACACCTTC	CATIPSGFYAAGYTF
TRBV20-1	.	.	TRBJ1-1	TGCAGTGCTTCAAGGGGCCCTGGAGACACTGAAGCTTTCTTT	CSASRGPGDTEAFF
TRBV19	.	.	TRBJ2-5	TGTGCCAGTAGTATAGAGCAGACCCAAGAGACCCAGTACTTC	CASSIEQTQETQYF
TRBV7-9	.	TRBD2	TRBJ2-1	TGTGCCAGCAGCCGGCCGGGACTAGCCAGAAATGAGCAGTTCTTC	CASSRPGLARNEQFF
TRBV30	.	.	TRBJ2-2	TGTGCCTGGAGTGAGACCTGGAACACCGGGGAGCTGTTTTTT	CAWSETWNTGELFF
TRBV19	.	.	TRBJ2-7	TGTGCCAGTAGTTCGAGTGGGGTCGGAACCTACGAGCAGTACTTC	CASSSSGVGTYEQYF
TRBV20-1	.	TRBD1	TRBJ1-2	TGCAGTGCATTGACAGGGAAGACTTATGGCTACACCTTC	CSALTGKTYGYTF
TRBV20-1	.	.	TRBJ2-7	TGCAGTGCTAGAGATGTCGTACAGGGTTACGAGCAGTACTTC	CSARDVVQGYEQYF
TRBV3-1	.	.	TRBJ2-2	TGTGCCAGCAGCCAAGGTCCGGAGTCCGGGGAGCTGTTTTTT	CASSQGPESGELFF